This TCR beta chain stems from a study of Graves' ophthalmopathy and Graves' hyperthyroidism. Using RNA transcripts, the TCR beta CDR3 regions were amplified. After a first-round RT-PCR with HTBI primers, a second-round multiplex PCR was run. Using its own MiXCR run on the multiplex PCR reads, TCRdb lists one record per CDR3 protein. The sample lists over a million distinct CDR3 sequences, less than 45% occurring once. The V gene's germline CDR1 is LGHDT and CDR2 YNNKEL (reference sequence). V was pared by 4 bases and J by 5 bases, with 9 bases of the junction left unmatched. This CDR3 region has 15 residues. This clonotype has just a few counts.

The TCR comes from an adult man with Graves' hyperthyroidism. The chain has TRBV3-1 and TRBJ2-5; 8 positions match TRBD1. Material for sequencing was peripheral blood or thyroid tissue (not recorded which). This CDR3 is CASSPGDRGRETQYF. The DNA of the CDR3 is TGTGCCAGCAGCCCCGGCGACAGGGGTAGGGAGACCCAGTACTTC.